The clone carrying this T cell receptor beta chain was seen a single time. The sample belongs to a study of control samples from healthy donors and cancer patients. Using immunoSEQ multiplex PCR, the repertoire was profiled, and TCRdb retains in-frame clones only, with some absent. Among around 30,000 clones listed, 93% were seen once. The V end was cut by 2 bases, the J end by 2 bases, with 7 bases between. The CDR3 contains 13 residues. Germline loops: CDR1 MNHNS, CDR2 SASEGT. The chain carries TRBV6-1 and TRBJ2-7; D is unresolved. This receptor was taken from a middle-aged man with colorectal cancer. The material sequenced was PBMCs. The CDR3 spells CASSEQFPYEQYF. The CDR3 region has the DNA TGTGCCAGCAGTGAACAATTCCCCTACGAGCAGTACTTC.